This T cell receptor beta chain was obtained from a study of T cell responses to AZD1222 COVID-19 vaccine. For this clone: Its antigen is not identified.

The CDR3 extends over 17 amino acids. Germline loops: CDR1 SGHAT, CDR2 FQNNGV. Trimming took 7 bases from V and 0 from J, leaving 19 bases between them. Libraries were prepared by immunoSEQ multiplex PCR; TCRdb keeps only in-frame clonotypes and omits some of them. The data contain around 260,000 clones, 80% to 95% of them singletons. Study-wide results and limits: None of the repertoires were sampled until the peak T cell response had passed.

This material consisted of peripheral blood, taken on day 0 of AZD1222 vaccination. The chain links TRBV11-2 to TRBJ1-3; D remains unclear. This receptor was taken from an adult in good health. This CDR3 reads CASKNGRSPLSGNTIYF. The CDR3 nucleotides are TGTGCCAGCAAAAACGGCCGGAGCCCTCTCTCTGGAAACACCATATATTTT.